Shown below are 20 T cell receptor beta chains from a single sample sequenced in a study of blood T cells in healthy people across ages. The second PCR ran roughly 7 to 12 cycles with a sample-barcoded 5' primer and J-beta primers. TCRdb reanalysed the 5' RACE reads using MiXCR and keeps one entry per CDR3 protein. Seen here are 600,000 to 1,000,000 distinct CDR3 sequences, 58% observed once, and the top ten hold approximately 20%. The source material was blood. The source of these receptors is a man aged 25 to 45 in good health.

The rearrangement links TRBV6-6 to TRBJ2-5; D unclear. The CDR3 is made up of 13 amino acids. The V end lost 5 bases, the J end lost 4 bases, and 11 bases lay between the germline ends. Germline assignment: CDR1 MNHNY and CDR2 SVGAGI (reference sequence). This chain's CDR3 is CASSQNTGETQYF. The CDR3 bases are TGTGCCAGCAGTCAGAATACCGGAGAGACCCAGTACTTC.

The gene calls are TRBV27 and TRBJ2-1; TRBD2 matches 11 bases. V lost 6 bases to trimming and J lost 5 bases; unmatched junction nucleotides: 6. This CDR3 has 15 residues. Per germline, CDR1 MNHEY and CDR2 SMNVEV (reference sequence). CDR3 loop: CASRSGTSGDNEQFF. In DNA, the CDR3 is TGTGCCAGCAGATCCGGGACTAGCGGCGACAATGAGCAGTTCTTC.

V and J are TRBV6-2 or TRBV6-3 and TRBJ2-1; TRBD2 agrees at 14 bases. Per the germline V gene, CDR1 is MNHEY and CDR2 is SVGEGT. Trimming took 6 bases from V and 6 from J; bases not matched to a gene: 7. The CDR3 loop spans 16 amino acids. The CDR3 loop reads CASRSPGTSGSNEQFF. The CDR3 region has the DNA TGTGCCAGCAGAAGCCCCGGGACTAGCGGGAGCAATGAGCAGTTCTTC.

This chain joins TRBV5-5 and TRBJ2-7, with 9 positions matching TRBD1. Germline V CDR1 and CDR2: SGHKS, YYEKEE (reference sequence). Losses at the gene ends were 1 base for V and 7 bases for J; bases not matched to a gene: 12. There are 16 residues in the CDR3. DNA of the CDR3: TGTGCCAGCAGCTTGAGACGGGACAGGGCCTACAATGAGCAGTACTTC. This translates into CASSLRRDRAYNEQYF.

This rearrangement joins TRBV18 to TRBJ2-1, with D possibly being TRBD1 (5 bases). The J call may be wrong; the DNA end is better matched by TRBJ2-7. CDR3 length: 13 residues. The V gene's germline CDR1 is KGHSH and CDR2 LQKENI. The CDR3 is CASAQAAYNEQYF. The CDR3 DNA reads as TGTGCCAGCGCACAGGCAGCTTACAATGAGCAGTACTTC.

V usage is TRBV12-3 or TRBV12-4 and J usage is TRBJ2-5; the match to TRBD2 covers 8 bases. V was pared by 6 bases and J by 0 bases, with 3 bases of the junction left unmatched. The CDR3 contains 14 residues. CDR3 coding DNA: TGTGCCAGCAGGATTAGCGGGAACCAAGAGACCCAGTACTTC. This sequence encodes CASRISGNQETQYF.

Note on this clonotype: A much larger clone lies a single base off, so this may be a read error. The chain recombines TRBV29-1 with TRBJ2-7; D is uncertain. The CDR3 sequence is 11 residues long. Trimming took 7 bases from V and 7 from J, leaving 14 bases between them. Germline values: CDR1 SQVTM, CDR2 ANQGSEA. The CDR3 DNA follows: TGCAGCGCCCACCTAAACGGTGAGCAGTACTTC. Amino acid sequence: CSAHLNGEQYF.

The genes are TRBV7-2 and TRBJ1-2; D is undetermined. The CDR3 totals 11 residues. Germline CDR1 SGHTA, CDR2 FQGNSA. Trimming took 8 bases from V and 8 from J, leaving 12 bases between them. As DNA, the CDR3 is TGTGCCAGCTCTTTAAGCGAGGGCTACACCTTC. It translates to CASSLSEGYTF.

J is TRBJ2-4 and V is TRBV4-2; D may be TRBD2 (7 bases). From germline, CDR1 is LGHNA and CDR2 YNFKEQ. The V gene lost 4 bases and the J gene lost 1 base, with 20 bases spanning the gap. This CDR3 has 18 amino acids. This chain's CDR3 is CASSRLSPGGDAKNIQYF. The CDR3 DNA reads TGTGCCAGCAGCCGTCTTTCCCCGGGGGGCGATGCCAAAAACATTCAGTACTTC.

This clonotype has just one count. The gene calls are TRBV10-3 and TRBJ1-2, with 7 nucleotides matching TRBD1. Losses at the gene ends were 4 bases for V and 2 bases for J; bases not matched to a gene: 4. The length of the CDR3 is 14 residues. The germline V gene encodes CDR1 ENHRY and CDR2 SYGVKD. CDR3 amino acids: CAISGDRANYGYTF. CDR3 sequence (DNA): TGTGCCATCAGTGGCGACAGGGCGAACTATGGCTACACCTTC.

The chain's CDR3 is CASSASGYNEQFF. The CDR3 DNA reads TGTGCCAGCAGCGCTTCGGGGTACAATGAGCAGTTCTTC. The V and J genes are TRBV9 and TRBJ2-1, with D possibly TRBD2 on 5 matching bases. V was cut by 3 bases and J by 4 bases, with 8 bases left in between. CDR1 SGDLS and CDR2 YYNGEE come from the germline V gene. The CDR3 runs to 13 residues.

This clonotype was detected a few times. The rearrangement joins TRBV20-1 to TRBJ2-6; no reliable D call. V was pared by 3 bases and J by 0 bases, with 12 bases between. The length of the CDR3 is 16 residues. The germline V gene has CDR1 DFQATT and CDR2 SNEGSKA (reference sequence). CDR3 DNA: TGCAGTGCTAGCCAGATAGCTAACTCTGGGGCCAACGTCCTGACTTTC. It translates to CSASQIANSGANVLTF.

The CDR3 bases are TGCGCCAGCAGCCAAGGACTAGCGACTACCGGGGAGCTGTTTTTT. The encoded protein is CASSQGLATTGELFF. The J gene is TRBJ2-2, the V gene TRBV4-3; TRBD2 aligns across 8 bases. Germline assignment: CDR1 LGHNA and CDR2 YSLEER. The CDR3 extends over 15 amino acids. V dropped 1 base and J dropped 5; count of bases not matched to a gene: 3.

The chain recombines TRBV5-6 with TRBJ1-5; maybe TRBD1 (6 bases). V dropped 0 bases and J dropped 6 bases, with 7 bases sitting between them. Germline lookup yields CDR1 SGHDT and CDR2 YYEEEE. The CDR3 totals 13 residues. Here the CDR3 reads CASSLAGVQPQHF. CDR3 DNA sequence: TGTGCCAGCAGCTTGGCAGGGGTTCAGCCCCAGCATTTT.

This clonotype was observed a handful of times. V is TRBV9 and J is TRBJ2-7; D is unresolved. V lost 0 bases and J 8 bases, leaving 12 bases between the germline ends. The CDR3 contains 13 residues. The V gene's germline CDR1 is SGDLS and CDR2 YYNGEE. CDR3 sequence reads: CASSVDGSQQQYF. CDR3 DNA: TGTGCCAGCAGCGTAGATGGCTCCCAGCAGCAGTACTTC.

This clonotype was counted between two and nine times. This chain uses TRBV29-1 with TRBJ1-2; D is undetermined. This CDR3 spans 13 amino acids. Trimming removed 7 bases at V and 2 bases at J, with 14 bases between. Germline assignment: CDR1 SQVTM and CDR2 ANQGSEA. This CDR3 reads CSALLQENYGYTF. The CDR3 nucleotides are TGCAGCGCGTTGCTCCAGGAGAACTATGGCTACACCTTC.

A few counts support this clonotype. The genes are TRBV7-2 and TRBJ2-7; tentatively, D is TRBD2 (5 bases). The CDR3 has 14 amino acids. Germline V gene lookup returns CDR1 SGHTA and CDR2 FQGNSA. Trimming removed 5 bases at V and 0 bases at J, with 11 bases between. The CDR3 spells CASSAGRSSYEQYF. The CDR3 nucleotides are TGTGCCAGCAGCGCGGGCAGATCCTCCTACGAGCAGTACTTC.

The gene calls are TRBV4-3 and TRBJ1-6, with D tentatively TRBD1 (5 bases). V gave up 4 bases and J gave up 7 bases, with 17 bases separating them. This CDR3 is built from 16 residues. Germline V gene data show CDR1 as LGHNA and CDR2 as YSLEER. This chain's CDR3 is CASSPRFGDPNSPLHF. In DNA, the CDR3 is TGCGCCAGCAGCCCAAGATTTGGGGACCCCAATTCACCCCTCCACTTT.

A remark on this clonotype: A junction boundary mismatches the germline segment, possibly from a read error. J is TRBJ1-5 and V is TRBV5-6; D possibly corresponds to TRBD1 (6 bases). This CDR3 contains 15 residues. The germline V gene has CDR1 SGHDT and CDR2 YYEEEE. This chain's CDR3 is CASSGGTGNGQPQHF. CDR3 in DNA: TGCGCCAGCAGCGGAGGTACAGGGAATGGTCAGCCCCAGCATTTT.

The chain joins TRBV29-1 to TRBJ2-7, with 7 nucleotides matching TRBD2. The CDR3 runs 13 residues. The trim removed 7 bases at V and 3 bases at J, leaving 9 bases unmatched. Germline V lookup: CDR1 SQVTM, CDR2 ANQGSEA. The CDR3 DNA follows: TGCAGCGGGGGAGGGACGCCCAACTACGAGCAGTACTTC. Translated, it gives CSGGGTPNYEQYF.